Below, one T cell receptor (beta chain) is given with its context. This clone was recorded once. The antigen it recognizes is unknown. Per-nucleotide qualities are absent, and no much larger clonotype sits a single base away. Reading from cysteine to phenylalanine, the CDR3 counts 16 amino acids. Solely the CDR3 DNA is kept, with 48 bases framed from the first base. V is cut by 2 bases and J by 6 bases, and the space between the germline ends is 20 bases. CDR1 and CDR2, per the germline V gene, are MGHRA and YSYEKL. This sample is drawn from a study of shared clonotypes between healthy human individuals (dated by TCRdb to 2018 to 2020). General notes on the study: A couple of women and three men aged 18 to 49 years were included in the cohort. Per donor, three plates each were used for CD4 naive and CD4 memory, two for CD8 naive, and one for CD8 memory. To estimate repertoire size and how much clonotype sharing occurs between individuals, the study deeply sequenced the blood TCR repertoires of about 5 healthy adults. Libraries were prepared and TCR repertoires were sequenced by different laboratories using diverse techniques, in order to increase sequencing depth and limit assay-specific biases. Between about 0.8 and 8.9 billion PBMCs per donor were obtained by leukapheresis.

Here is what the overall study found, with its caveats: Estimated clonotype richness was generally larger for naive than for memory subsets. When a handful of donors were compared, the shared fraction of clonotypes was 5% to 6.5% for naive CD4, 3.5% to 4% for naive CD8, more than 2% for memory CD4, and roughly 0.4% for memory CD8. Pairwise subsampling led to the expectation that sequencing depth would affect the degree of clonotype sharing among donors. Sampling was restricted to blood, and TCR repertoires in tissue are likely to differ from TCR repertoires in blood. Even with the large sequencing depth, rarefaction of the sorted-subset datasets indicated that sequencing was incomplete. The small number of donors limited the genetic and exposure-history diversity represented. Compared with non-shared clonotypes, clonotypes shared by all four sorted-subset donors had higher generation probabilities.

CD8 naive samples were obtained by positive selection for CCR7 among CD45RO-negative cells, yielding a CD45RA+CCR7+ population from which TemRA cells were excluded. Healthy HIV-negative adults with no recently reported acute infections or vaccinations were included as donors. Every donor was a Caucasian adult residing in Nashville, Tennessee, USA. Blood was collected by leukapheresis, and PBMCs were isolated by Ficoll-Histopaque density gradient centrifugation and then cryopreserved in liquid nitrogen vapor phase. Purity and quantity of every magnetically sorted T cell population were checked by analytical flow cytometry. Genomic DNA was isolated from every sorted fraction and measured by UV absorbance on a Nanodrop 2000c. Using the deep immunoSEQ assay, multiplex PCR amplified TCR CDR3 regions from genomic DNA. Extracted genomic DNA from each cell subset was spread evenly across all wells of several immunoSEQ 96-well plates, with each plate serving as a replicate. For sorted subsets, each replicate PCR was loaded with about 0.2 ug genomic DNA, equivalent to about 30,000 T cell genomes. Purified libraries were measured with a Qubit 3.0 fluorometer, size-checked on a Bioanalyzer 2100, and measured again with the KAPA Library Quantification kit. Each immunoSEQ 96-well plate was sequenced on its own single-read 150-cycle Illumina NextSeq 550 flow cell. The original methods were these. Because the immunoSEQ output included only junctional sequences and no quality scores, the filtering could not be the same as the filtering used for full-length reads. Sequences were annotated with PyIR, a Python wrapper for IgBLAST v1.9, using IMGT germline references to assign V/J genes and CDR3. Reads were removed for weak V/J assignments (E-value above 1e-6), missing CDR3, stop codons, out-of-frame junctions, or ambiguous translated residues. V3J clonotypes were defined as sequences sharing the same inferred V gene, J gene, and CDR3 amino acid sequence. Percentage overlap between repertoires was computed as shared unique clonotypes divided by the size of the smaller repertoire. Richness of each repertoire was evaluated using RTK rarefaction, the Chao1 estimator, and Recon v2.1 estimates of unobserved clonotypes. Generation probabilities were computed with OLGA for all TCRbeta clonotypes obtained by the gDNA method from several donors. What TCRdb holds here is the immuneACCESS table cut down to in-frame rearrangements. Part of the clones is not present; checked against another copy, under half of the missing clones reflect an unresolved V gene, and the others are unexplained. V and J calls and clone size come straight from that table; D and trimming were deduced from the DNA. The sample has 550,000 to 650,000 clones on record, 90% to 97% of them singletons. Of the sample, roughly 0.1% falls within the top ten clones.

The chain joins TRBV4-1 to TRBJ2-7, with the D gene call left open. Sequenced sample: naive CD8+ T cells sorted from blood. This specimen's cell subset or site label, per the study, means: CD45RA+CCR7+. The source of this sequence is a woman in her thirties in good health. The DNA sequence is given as TGCGCCAGCAGCCAATTTCCCCGCGACCAGGCGCTCGAGCAGTACTTC. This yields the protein CASSQFPRDQALEQYF.